The source of this T cell receptor (beta chain) is a study of T-cell memory formation after mild COVID-19 (dated by TCRdb to about 2021). Context from the whole study: TCR sequence clusters from the two donors were largely donor specific. Two young, previously healthy adult volunteers, one female and one male, were included in the cohort. In a couple of donors, T-cell clones that expanded and contracted after mild COVID-19 were tracked by sequencing TCRalpha and TCRbeta repertoires over time.

In the germline V gene (reference sequence), CDR1 corresponds to DFQATT and CDR2 to SNEGSKA. Trimming removed 6 bases from V and 3 bases from J; the gene matches leave 9 bases unexplained. Including the terminal cysteine and phenylalanine, the CDR3 comprises 15 residues. Here the CDR3 DNA is all that survives: 45 bases in frame from base 1. Results and caveats for the whole study, not just this receptor: Some responding clones were found in pre-infection memory, which suggests that pre-existing cross-reactive memory T cells took part in the SARS-CoV-2 response. From day 15 to 85, contracting clones showed balanced CD4/CD8 phenotypes, whereas a second wave of clones that expanded from day 15 to 37 leaned towards CD4+. The study covered only two mild cases, and larger cohorts including severe cases with pre-infection samples were considered necessary. Contracting CD4+ clones turned up mainly in the CM and EM memory subsets, whereas EMRA was where CD8+ clones were enriched. Whether the second-wave clones peaking on day 37 were SARS-CoV-2 specific was not confirmed.

Ficoll-Paque density gradient centrifugation was the method used to isolate PBMCs. This clonotype was seen only a few times. What antigen it recognizes has not been identified. No base quality information exists; no much larger clone differs at one position. The data were produced on an Illumina NovaSeq 6000. TCRalpha and TCRbeta cDNA libraries were built by 5'RACE with constant-segment primers, adding sample barcodes and unique molecular identifiers. Trizol reagent was used to extract RNA from every sample. Libraries were amplified in two PCR steps, with a second sample barcode and Illumina TruSeq adapters added in the second step. Libraries were sequenced on an Illumina NovaSeq with 2 x 150 bp paired-end reads. The published analysis was carried out like this. With migec v1.2.7, reads were demultiplexed and then collapsed into UMI-guided consensus sequences. Using mixcr v2.1.11, UMI consensuses were aligned to TRA and TRB V and J templates and then assembled into clonotypes. A clonotype was counted as expanded or contracted only if both edgeR and NoisET called the change significant, with noise models trained on biological replicates. For edgeR calls, a false discovery rate-adjusted p below 0.01 and a log2 fold-change threshold of 1 were applied. As an exploratory analysis of dynamics, max-normalized trajectories of the 1000 most abundant clonotypes were examined by PCA with hierarchical clustering. The CD4 or CD8 phenotype of responding clones was assigned using the separately sequenced CD4+ and CD8+ repertoires. TCRdb reprocessing: public reads trimmed at Q25 with fastp, clones called with MiXCR, in-frame beta chains kept. Rows are combined by CDR3 protein, so each entry shows the most common genes and DNA. The V and J calls, along with clone size, are taken from TCRdb and not from the paper's own processing. This sample lists approximately 260,000 distinct CDR3 sequences; approximately 16% were detected once. In total, the top ten clones hold approximately 3.5% of the sample.

This TCR was sampled from a man aged 18 to 30 who had mild COVID-19 (a few samples of this study predate the infection). The sample titles of this study are shuffled in the database, so cell type and time point are left out; the donor was told from shared clones. This receptor chain uses TRBV20-1 and TRBJ1-2, with 11 bases aligning to TRBD1. Sequences were obtained from PBMCs or a T cell subset sorted from them (not recorded which). The CDR3 has the sequence CSAPDRGRLYYGYTF. The DNA reads TGCAGTGCCCCGGACAGGGGGCGCCTCTACTATGGCTACACCTTC.